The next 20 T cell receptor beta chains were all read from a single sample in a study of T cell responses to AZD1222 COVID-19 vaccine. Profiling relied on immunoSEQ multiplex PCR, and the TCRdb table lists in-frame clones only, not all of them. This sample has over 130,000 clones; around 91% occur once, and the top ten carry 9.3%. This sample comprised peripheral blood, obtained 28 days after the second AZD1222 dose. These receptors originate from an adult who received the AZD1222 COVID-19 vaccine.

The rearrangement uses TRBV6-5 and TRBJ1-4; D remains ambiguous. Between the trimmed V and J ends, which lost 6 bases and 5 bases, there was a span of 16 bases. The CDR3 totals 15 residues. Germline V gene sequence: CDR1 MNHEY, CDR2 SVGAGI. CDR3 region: CASSQGSRGNEKLFF. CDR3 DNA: TGTGCCAGCAGCCAAGGATCTCGAGGAAATGAAAAACTGTTTTTT.

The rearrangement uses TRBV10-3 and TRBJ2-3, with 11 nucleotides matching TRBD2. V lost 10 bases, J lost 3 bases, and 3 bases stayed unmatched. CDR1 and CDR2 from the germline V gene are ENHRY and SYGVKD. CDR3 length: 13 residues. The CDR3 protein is CATTSGRTDTQYF. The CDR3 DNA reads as TGTGCCACTACTAGCGGGAGAACAGATACGCAGTATTTT.

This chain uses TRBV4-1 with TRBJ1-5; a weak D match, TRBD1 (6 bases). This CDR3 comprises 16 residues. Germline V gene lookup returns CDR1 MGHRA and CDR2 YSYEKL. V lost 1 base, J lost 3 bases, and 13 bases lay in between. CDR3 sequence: CASSQVLGGINQPQHF. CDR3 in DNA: TGCGCCAGCAGCCAAGTATTAGGGGGGATCAATCAGCCCCAGCATTTT.

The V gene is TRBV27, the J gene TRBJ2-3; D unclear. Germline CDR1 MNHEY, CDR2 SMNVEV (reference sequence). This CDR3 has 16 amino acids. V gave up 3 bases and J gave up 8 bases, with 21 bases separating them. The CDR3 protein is CASSFILQSRASTQYF. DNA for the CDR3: TGTGCCAGCAGTTTCATCCTACAGAGTAGAGCATCTACGCAGTATTTT.

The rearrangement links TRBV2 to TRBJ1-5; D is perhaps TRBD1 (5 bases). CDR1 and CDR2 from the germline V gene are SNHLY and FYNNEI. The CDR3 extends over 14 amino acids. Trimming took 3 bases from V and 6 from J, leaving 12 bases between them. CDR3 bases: TGTGCCAGCAGTGATAGAGGGGCGAGTCAGCCCCAGCATTTT. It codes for CASSDRGASQPQHF.

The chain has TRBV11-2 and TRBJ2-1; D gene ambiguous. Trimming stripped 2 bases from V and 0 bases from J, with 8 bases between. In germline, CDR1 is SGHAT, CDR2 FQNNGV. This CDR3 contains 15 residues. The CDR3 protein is CASSLLRNSYNEQFF. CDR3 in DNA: TGTGCCAGCAGCTTATTACGTAACTCCTACAATGAGCAGTTCTTC.

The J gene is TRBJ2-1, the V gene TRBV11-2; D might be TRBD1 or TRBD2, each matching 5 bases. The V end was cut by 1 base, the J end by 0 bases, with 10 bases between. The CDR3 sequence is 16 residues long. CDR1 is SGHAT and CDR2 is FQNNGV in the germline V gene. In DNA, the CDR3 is TGTGCCAGCAGCTTAGTAAAGGGGAGCTCCTACAATGAGCAGTTCTTC. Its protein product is CASSLVKGSSYNEQFF.

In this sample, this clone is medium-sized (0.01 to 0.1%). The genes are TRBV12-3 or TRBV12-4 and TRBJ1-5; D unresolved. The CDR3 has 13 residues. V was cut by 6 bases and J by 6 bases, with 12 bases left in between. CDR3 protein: CASSGGSTQPQHF. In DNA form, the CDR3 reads TGTGCCAGCAGCGGCGGTAGTACTCAGCCCCAGCATTTT.

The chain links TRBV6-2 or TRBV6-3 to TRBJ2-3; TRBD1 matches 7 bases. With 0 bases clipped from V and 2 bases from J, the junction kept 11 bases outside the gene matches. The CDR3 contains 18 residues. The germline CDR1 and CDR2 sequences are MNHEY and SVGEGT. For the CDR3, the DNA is TGTGCCAGCAGTTACTCTCCCTCGACAGGGCCCCCCACAGATACGCAGTATTTT. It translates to CASSYSPSTGPPTDTQYF.

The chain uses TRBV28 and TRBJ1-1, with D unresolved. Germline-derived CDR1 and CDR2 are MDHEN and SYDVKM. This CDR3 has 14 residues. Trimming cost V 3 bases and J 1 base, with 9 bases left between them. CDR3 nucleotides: TGTGCCAGCAGTTTGGAGGTCCCGAACACTGAAGCTTTCTTT. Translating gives CASSLEVPNTEAFF.

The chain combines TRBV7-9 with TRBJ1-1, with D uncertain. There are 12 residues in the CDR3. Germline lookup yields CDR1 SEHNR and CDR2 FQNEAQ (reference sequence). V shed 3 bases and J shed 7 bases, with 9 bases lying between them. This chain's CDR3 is CASSFILGEAFF. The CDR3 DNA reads TGTGCCAGCAGCTTCATTCTCGGTGAAGCTTTCTTT.

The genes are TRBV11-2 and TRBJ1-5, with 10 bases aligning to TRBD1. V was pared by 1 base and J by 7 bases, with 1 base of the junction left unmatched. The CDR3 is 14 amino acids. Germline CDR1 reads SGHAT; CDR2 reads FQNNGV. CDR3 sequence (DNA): TGTGCCAGCAGCTTAGGGACAGGGGGACAGCCCCAGCATTTT. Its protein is CASSLGTGGQPQHF. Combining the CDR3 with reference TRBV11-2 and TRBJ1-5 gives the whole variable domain EAGVAQSPRYKIIEKRQSVAFWCNPISGHATLYWYQQILGQGPKLLIQFQNNGVVDDSQLPKDRFSAERLKGVDSTLKIQPAKLEDSAVYLCASSLGTGGQPQHFGDGTRLSIL.

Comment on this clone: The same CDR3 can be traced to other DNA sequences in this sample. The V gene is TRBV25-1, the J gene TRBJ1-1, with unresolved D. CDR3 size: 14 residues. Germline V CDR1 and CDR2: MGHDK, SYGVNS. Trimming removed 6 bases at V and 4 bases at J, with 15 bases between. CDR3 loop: CASSPGGRGTEAFF. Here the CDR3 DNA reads TGTGCCAGCAGCCCCGGTGGTCGGGGCACTGAAGCTTTCTTT.

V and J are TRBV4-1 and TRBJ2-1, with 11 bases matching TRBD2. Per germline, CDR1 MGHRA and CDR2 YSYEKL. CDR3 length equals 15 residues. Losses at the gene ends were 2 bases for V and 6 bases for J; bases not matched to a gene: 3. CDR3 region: CASSQLSGRANEQFF. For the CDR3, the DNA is TGCGCCAGCAGCCAACTTAGCGGGAGGGCCAATGAGCAGTTCTTC.

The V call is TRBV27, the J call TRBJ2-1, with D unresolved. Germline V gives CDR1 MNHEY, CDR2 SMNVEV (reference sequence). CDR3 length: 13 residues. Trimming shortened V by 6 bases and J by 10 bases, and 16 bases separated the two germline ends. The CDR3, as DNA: TGTGCCAGCAGCCCCGACCCATCCCGGGAGCAGTTCTTC. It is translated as CASSPDPSREQFF.

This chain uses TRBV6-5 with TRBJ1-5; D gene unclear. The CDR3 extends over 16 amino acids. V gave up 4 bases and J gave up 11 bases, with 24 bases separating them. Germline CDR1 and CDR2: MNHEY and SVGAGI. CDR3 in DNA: TGTGCCAGCAGTTCAACCGGCCACGGACGGGCCTCAACCCAGCATTTT. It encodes CASSSTGHGRASTQHF.

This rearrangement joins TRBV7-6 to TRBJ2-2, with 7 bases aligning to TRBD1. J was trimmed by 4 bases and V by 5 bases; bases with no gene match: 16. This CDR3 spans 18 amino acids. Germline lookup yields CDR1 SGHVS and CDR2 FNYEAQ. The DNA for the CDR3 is TGTGCCAGCAGCAAACGACAAGGGGGCCGAGGCGTCACCGGGGAGCTGTTTTTT. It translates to CASSKRQGGRGVTGELFF.

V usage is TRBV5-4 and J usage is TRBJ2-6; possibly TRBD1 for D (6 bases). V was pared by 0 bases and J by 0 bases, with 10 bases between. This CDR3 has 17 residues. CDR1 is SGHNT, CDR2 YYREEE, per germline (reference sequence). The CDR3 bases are TGTGCCAGCAGCTTGGGGGGGCTCGGCTCTGGGGCCAACGTCCTGACTTTC. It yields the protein CASSLGGLGSGANVLTF.

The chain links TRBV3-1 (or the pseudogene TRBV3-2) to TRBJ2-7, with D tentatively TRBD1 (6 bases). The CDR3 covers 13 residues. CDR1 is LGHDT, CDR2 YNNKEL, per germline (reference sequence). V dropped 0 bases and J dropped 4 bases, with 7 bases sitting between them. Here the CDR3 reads CASSQEGAYEQYV. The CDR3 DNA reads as TGTGCCAGCAGCCAAGAGGGGGCTTACGAGCAGTACGTC.

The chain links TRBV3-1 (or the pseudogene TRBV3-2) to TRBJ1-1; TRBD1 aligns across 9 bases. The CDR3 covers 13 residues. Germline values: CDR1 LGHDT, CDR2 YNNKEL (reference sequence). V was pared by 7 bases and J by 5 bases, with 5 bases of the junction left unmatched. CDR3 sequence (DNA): TGTGCCAGCATCCCTGGACAGGGGACTGAAGCTTTCTTT. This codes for CASIPGQGTEAFF.